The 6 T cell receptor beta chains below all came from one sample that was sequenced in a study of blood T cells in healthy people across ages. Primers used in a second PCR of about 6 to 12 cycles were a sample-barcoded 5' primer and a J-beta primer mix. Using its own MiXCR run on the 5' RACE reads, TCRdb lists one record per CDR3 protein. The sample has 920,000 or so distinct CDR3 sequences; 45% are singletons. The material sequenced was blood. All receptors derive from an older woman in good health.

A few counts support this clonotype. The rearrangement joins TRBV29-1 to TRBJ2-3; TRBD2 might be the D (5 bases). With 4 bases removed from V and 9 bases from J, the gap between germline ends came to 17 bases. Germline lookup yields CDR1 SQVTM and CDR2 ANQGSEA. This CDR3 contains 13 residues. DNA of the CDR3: TGCAGCGTTGCGGACTCCAGTACGAGCACGCAGTATTTT. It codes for CSVADSSTSTQYF.

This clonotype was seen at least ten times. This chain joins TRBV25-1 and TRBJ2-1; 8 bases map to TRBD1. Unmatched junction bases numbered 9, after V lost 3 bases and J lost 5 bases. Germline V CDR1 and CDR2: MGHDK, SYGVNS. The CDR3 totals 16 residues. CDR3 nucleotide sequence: TGTGCCAGCAGTGAGACTGACAGGGGCGTGGACAATGAGCAGTTCTTC. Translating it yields CASSETDRGVDNEQFF.

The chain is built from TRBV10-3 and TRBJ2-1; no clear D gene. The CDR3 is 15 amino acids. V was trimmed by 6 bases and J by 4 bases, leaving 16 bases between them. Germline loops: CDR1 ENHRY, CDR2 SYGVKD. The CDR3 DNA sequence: TGTGCCATCAGACCTGCGAGCACCGGTTACAATGAGCAGTTCTTC. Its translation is CAIRPASTGYNEQFF.

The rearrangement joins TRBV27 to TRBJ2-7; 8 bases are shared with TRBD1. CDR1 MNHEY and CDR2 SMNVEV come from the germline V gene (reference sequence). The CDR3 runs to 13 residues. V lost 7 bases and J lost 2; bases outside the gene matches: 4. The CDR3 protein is CASTATGAYEQYF. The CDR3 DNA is TGTGCCAGCACCGCGACAGGGGCCTACGAGCAGTACTTC.

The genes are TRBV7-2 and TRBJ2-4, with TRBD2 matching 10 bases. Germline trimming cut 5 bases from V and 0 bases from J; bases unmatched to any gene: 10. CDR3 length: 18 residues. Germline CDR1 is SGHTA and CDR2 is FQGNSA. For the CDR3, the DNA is TGTGCCAGCAGCCCCACTAGCGGGATGAATCTAGCCAAAAACATTCAGTACTTC. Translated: CASSPTSGMNLAKNIQYF.

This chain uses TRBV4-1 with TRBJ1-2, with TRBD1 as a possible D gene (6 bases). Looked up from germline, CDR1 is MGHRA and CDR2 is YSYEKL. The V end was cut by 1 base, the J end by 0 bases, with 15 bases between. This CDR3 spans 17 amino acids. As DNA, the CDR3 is TGCGCCAGCAGCCAAGCTGAGGACGGGGGGCCTAACTATGGCTACACCTTC. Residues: CASSQAEDGGPNYGYTF.